Listed below are T cell receptor beta chains from one sample, sequenced in a study of CD8 T cells in ankylosing spondylitis. TCRdb processed the 5' RACE reads anew with MiXCR; each CDR3 protein has one entry. The data contain 400,000 to 450,000 distinct CDR3 sequences, 17% of them singletons. Specimen: blood, either unsorted or a sorted T cell fraction (not recorded which). The origin of the receptors is a male donor with ankylosing spondylitis. Both conserved end residues are part of each CDR3. Each record gives: D gene, clone size, CDR3 length, V gene, J gene, CDR3 DNA, CDR3 protein. The D gene is left open where the match is weak. A clone size is listed for some rows: how often the clone was seen (once, few, many), or a class if it is expanded.

NA,NA,16,TRBV27,TRBJ1-2,TGTGCCAGCAGTCGCACCGGGACCCAGGGCCTCTATGGCTACACCTTC,CASSRTGTQGLYGYTF
TRBD2,NA,16,TRBV10-3,TRBJ2-3,TGTGCCATCAGTGGGGGACTAGCGGGGATCACAGATACGCAGTATTTT,CAISGGLAGITDTQYF
TRBD2,many,16,TRBV29-1,TRBJ2-2,TGCAGCGTTGGATCGAGCGGGGCCTCAAACACCGGGGAGCTGTTTTTT,CSVGSSGASNTGELFF
TRBD2,NA,15,TRBV7-3,TRBJ2-1,TGTGCCAGCAGCTTCAGCCCTAGCGGGGGTCTTGAGCAGTTCTTC,CASSFSPSGGLEQFF
NA,NA,14,TRBV7-3,TRBJ2-7,TGTGCCAGCAGCCCCGGCCATTCTTCCTACGAGCAGTACTTC,CASSPGHSSYEQYF
NA,NA,14,TRBV27,TRBJ2-7,TGTGCCAGCAGTTACGGCGGGCCCCGAGACGAGCAGTACTTC,CASSYGGPRDEQYF
TRBD2,NA,17,TRBV12-3/TRBV12-4,TRBJ2-3,TGTACCAGCAGCCGACTAGCGGGAGGGTCTAGCACAGATACGCAGTATTTT,CTSSRLAGGSSTDTQYF
NA,many,15,TRBV12-3/TRBV12-4,TRBJ2-2,TGTGCCAGCGTACTGGGGGGTCGGAACACCGGGGAGCTGTTTTTT,CASVLGGRNTGELFF
NA,few,15,TRBV6-5,TRBJ1-1,TGTGCCAGCAGTTACCCCGGCGCCGGCCGTACTGAAGCTTTCTTT,CASSYPGAGRTEAFF
NA,once,15,TRBV3-1,TRBJ2-3,TGTGCCAGCAGCCAGGATCGGGGGAGTGTGGATACGCAGTATTTT,CASSQDRGSVDTQYF
NA,few,16,TRBV10-3,TRBJ1-1,TGTGCCATCAGTGAAGAGAAGGGCTCAAGGGGCACTGAAGCTTTCTTT,CAISEEKGSRGTEAFF
NA,NA,12,TRBV2,TRBJ2-1,TGTGCCGACCGCGTGGCCATCAATGAGCAGTTCTTC,CADRVAINEQFF
TRBD2,NA,18,TRBV5-1,TRBJ2-1,TGCGCCAGCAGTTTGCAACCCGTAGCGGGAGGGGGACGCGATGAGCAGTTCTTC,CASSLQPVAGGGRDEQFF
NA,NA,13,TRBV30,TRBJ1-3,TGTGCCTGGAGCGCCTTGGGTGGAAACACCATATATTTT,CAWSALGGNTIYF
NA,many,16,TRBV6-5,TRBJ1-2,TGTGCCAGCAGTTACGGAGGACTCTCAAATAACTATGGCTACACCTTC,CASSYGGLSNNYGYTF
TRBD2,NA,14,TRBV20-1,TRBJ2-5,TGCAGTGCTAGAGGTCACGGGGGGGTAGGGACCCAGTACTTC,CSARGHGGVGTQYF
NA,once,13,TRBV7-2,TRBJ1-1,TGTGCCAGCAGCTTAGAGGGTTGGAGGGAAGCTTTCTTT,CASSLEGWREAFF
NA,few,13,TRBV12-3/TRBV12-4,TRBJ1-2,TGTGCCAGCAGGGATACAGGGAAGGGTGGCTACACCTTC,CASRDTGKGGYTF
NA,few,14,TRBV20-1,TRBJ2-7,TGCAGTGCTACCCCGCCAGGGAGCTCCTACGAGCAGTACTTC,CSATPPGSSYEQYF
NA,few,15,TRBV7-2,TRBJ2-3,TGTGCCAGCAGCTTAACATCCACTAGCACAGATACGCAGTATTTT,CASSLTSTSTDTQYF
NA,few,15,TRBV5-1,TRBJ1-5,TGCGCCAGCAGCTTGGGCCAGTTTAGCAATCAGCCCCAGCATTTT,CASSLGQFSNQPQHF
NA,NA,15,TRBV29-1,TRBJ2-1,TGCAGCGTGGGACAGGAGGGGGGGGTTGGAAATGAGCAGTTCTTC,CSVGQEGGVGNEQFF
NA,many,12,TRBV6-1,TRBJ1-1,TGTGCCAGCAGTGACGGACAGTCGCGAGGGTTCTTT,CASSDGQSRGFF
TRBD1,few,13,TRBV2,TRBJ1-6,TGTGCCAGCAGTGAAGAGGGGGCGGCACCCCTCCACTTT,CASSEEGAAPLHF
NA,once,13,TRBV5-1,TRBJ2-7,TGCGCCAGCAGCCCCCTCGGCCAGGGGGAGCAGTACTTC,CASSPLGQGEQYF